This TCR beta chain is drawn from a study of blood T cell repertoires in COVID-19. About the study: Nucleic acid was either cDNA or gDNA, and it came from T cells, B-cell-depleted T cells, or PBMCs.

TCRdb keeps only in-frame clones here, not all; method: immunoSEQ multiplex PCR. Counted here are a few hundred thousand clones, about 85% occurring once; the ten biggest clones make up 5.5% to 6%. Trimming cost V 6 bases and J 1 base; bases outside gene matches: 5. Germline V lookup: CDR1 SQVTM, CDR2 ANQGSEA. CDR3 length: 13 residues. The specimen was PBMCs or T cells enriched from blood (not recorded which). This TCR derives from a woman in her twenties or thirties who had recovered from COVID-19. The chain combines TRBV29-1 with TRBJ1-1, with 7 positions matching TRBD1. The CDR3: CSVRQGSNTEAFF. For the CDR3, the DNA is TGCAGCGTCAGACAGGGATCGAACACTGAAGCTTTCTTT.